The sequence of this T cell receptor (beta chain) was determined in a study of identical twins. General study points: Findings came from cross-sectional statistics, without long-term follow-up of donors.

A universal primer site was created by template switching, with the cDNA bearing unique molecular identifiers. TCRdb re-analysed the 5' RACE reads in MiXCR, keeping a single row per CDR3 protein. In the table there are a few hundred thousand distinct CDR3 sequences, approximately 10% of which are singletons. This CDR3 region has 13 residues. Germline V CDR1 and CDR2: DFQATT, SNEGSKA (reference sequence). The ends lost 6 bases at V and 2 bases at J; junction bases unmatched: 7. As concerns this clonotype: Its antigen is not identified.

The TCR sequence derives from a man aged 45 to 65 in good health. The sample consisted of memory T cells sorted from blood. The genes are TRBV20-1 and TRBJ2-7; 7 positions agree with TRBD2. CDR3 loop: CSAPASGAYEQYF. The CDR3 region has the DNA TGCAGTGCCCCGGCTAGCGGAGCCTACGAGCAGTACTTC.